This T cell receptor beta chain was documented in a study of blood T cells in healthy people across ages. Study summary: Capture via template switching afforded approximately one barcoded beta molecule per two T cells.

The authors ran a second PCR of 7 to 11 cycles using a sample-barcoded 5' primer and a J-beta primer mix. One entry per CDR3 protein results from TCRdb running MiXCR on the 5' RACE reads. In the table there are 1.2 million to 1.5 million distinct CDR3 sequences, 59% of which are singletons. Total RNA extracted from each sample amounted to at least 5.5 micrograms. Trimming removed 0 bases at V and 7 bases at J, with 13 bases between. The CDR3 runs 14 residues. Looked up from germline, CDR1 is MGHRA and CDR2 is YSYEKL. The origin of this receptor is a man between 18 and 29 years old in good health. Material for sequencing was blood. The chain links TRBV4-1 to TRBJ2-7; D gene unclear. For the CDR3, the DNA is TGCGCCAGCAGCCAAGATAACAAGGTGGGGGAGCAGTACTTC. Translated: CASSQDNKVGEQYF.